The rows below give T cell receptor beta chains drawn from one sample of a study of spatial heterogeneity in lung cancer. TCRdb re-called the 5' RACE reads through MiXCR, storing one row per CDR3 protein. The profile covers approximately 10,000 distinct CDR3 sequences, with over 4.5% appearing a single time and 9.5% to 15% taken by the ten largest. Material: lung tumor tissue, obtained at surgery. These receptors originate from a male donor with early-stage non-small cell lung cancer. CDR3s include the opening cysteine and the closing phenylalanine or tryptophan. The order of the fields is clone size, D gene, V gene, CDR3 length, J gene, CDR3 DNA, CDR3 protein. D genes are given only for firm matches. Clone size appears in some rows only: once, few, many, or a class for an expanded clone.

abundance: medium-sized
d_gene: NA
v_gene: TRBV12-3/TRBV12-4
len: 12
j_gene: TRBJ1-1
CDR3nt: TGTGCCAGCAGTTTAGGGGTCGGCGAAGCTTTCTTT
CDR3aa: CASSLGVGEAFF

abundance: medium-sized
d_gene: NA
v_gene: TRBV28
len: 14
j_gene: TRBJ1-1
CDR3nt: TGTGCCAGCAGTTCGACAGCCCTTAACACTGAAGCTTTCTTT
CDR3aa: CASSSTALNTEAFF

abundance: many
d_gene: TRBD2
v_gene: TRBV19
len: 15
j_gene: TRBJ2-5
CDR3nt: TGTGCCAGTAGTATGATTAGCGGGGGTAAAGAGACCCAGTACTTC
CDR3aa: CASSMISGGKETQYF

abundance: many
d_gene: NA
v_gene: TRBV6-1
len: 16
j_gene: TRBJ2-7
CDR3nt: TGTGCCAGCAGTCGGGACACAGAACCGCCTTCCTACGAGCAGTACTTC
CDR3aa: CASSRDTEPPSYEQYF

abundance: many
d_gene: NA
v_gene: TRBV12-3/TRBV12-4
len: 14
j_gene: TRBJ2-7
CDR3nt: TGTGCCAGCAGCCCTACAGGGTTAGGCTACGAGCAGTACTTC
CDR3aa: CASSPTGLGYEQYF

abundance: many
d_gene: NA
v_gene: TRBV6-5
len: 13
j_gene: TRBJ1-4
CDR3nt: TGTGCCGCACGAGGGGCGGGGAGTGAAAAACTGTTTTTT
CDR3aa: CAARGAGSEKLFF

abundance: many
d_gene: NA
v_gene: TRBV7-9
len: 13
j_gene: TRBJ2-3
CDR3nt: TGTGCCAGCAGCTCGTTATTAAGAGATACGCAGTATTTT
CDR3aa: CASSSLLRDTQYF

abundance: medium-sized
d_gene: NA
v_gene: TRBV4-2
len: 13
j_gene: TRBJ1-1
CDR3nt: TGTGCCAGCAGCCCCCGGATGAACACTGAAGCTTTCTTT
CDR3aa: CASSPRMNTEAFF

abundance: many
d_gene: NA
v_gene: TRBV20-1
len: 14
j_gene: TRBJ1-2
CDR3nt: TGCAGTGCTAGAGATCAGGGATCTAACTATGGCTACACCTTC
CDR3aa: CSARDQGSNYGYTF

abundance: many
d_gene: TRBD2
v_gene: TRBV29-1
len: 14
j_gene: TRBJ2-5
CDR3nt: TGCAGCGTCCGGACTAGCGGGGGGAAGGAGACCCAGTACTTC
CDR3aa: CSVRTSGGKETQYF

abundance: many
d_gene: NA
v_gene: TRBV20-1
len: 11
j_gene: TRBJ2-7
CDR3nt: TGCAGTGCTAGAGGTCCAGGGCGTGATTACTTC
CDR3aa: CSARGPGRDYF

abundance: NA
d_gene: TRBD2
v_gene: TRBV13
len: 17
j_gene: TRBJ2-5
CDR3nt: TGTGCCAGCAGTCCTACCTGGACTAGCGGGGGGCAAGAGACCCAGTACTTC
CDR3aa: CASSPTWTSGGQETQYF

abundance: many
d_gene: TRBD1
v_gene: TRBV7-2
len: 13
j_gene: TRBJ1-6
CDR3nt: TGTGCCAGCAGTAGGACGGACAGGTCACCCCTCCACTTT
CDR3aa: CASSRTDRSPLHF

abundance: many
d_gene: NA
v_gene: TRBV24-1
len: 14
j_gene: TRBJ2-3
CDR3nt: TGTGCCACCAGTGATCCTGGTAGCACAGATACGCAGTATTTT
CDR3aa: CATSDPGSTDTQYF

abundance: many
d_gene: TRBD1
v_gene: TRBV7-9
len: 14
j_gene: TRBJ1-1
CDR3nt: TGTGCCAGCAGCTCACAGGGGGCGGGCACTGAAGCTTTCTTT
CDR3aa: CASSSQGAGTEAFF

abundance: many
d_gene: TRBD1
v_gene: TRBV6-6
len: 14
j_gene: TRBJ1-1
CDR3nt: TGTGCCAGCACCCGGGACAGCTTGAACACTGAAGCTTTCTTT
CDR3aa: CASTRDSLNTEAFF

abundance: many
d_gene: NA
v_gene: TRBV28
len: 15
j_gene: TRBJ2-1
CDR3nt: TGTGCCAGCACCCTAGGAGCCCCCACTTACAATGAGCAGTTCTTC
CDR3aa: CASTLGAPTYNEQFF

abundance: few
d_gene: TRBD1
v_gene: TRBV11-2
len: 13
j_gene: TRBJ1-2
CDR3nt: TGTGCCAGCAGCTTCGAGGCAGGGGGAAGCTACACCTTC
CDR3aa: CASSFEAGGSYTF

abundance: NA
d_gene: NA
v_gene: TRBV2
len: 14
j_gene: TRBJ1-5
CDR3nt: TGTGCCAGCAGGCCGACAAGCTCCAATCAGCCCCAGCATTTT
CDR3aa: CASRPTSSNQPQHF

abundance: many
d_gene: TRBD2
v_gene: TRBV27
len: 16
j_gene: TRBJ2-3
CDR3nt: TGTGCCAGCACCGACTCCGGGACTAGCGTAACAGATACGCAGTATTTT
CDR3aa: CASTDSGTSVTDTQYF

abundance: NA
d_gene: TRBD1
v_gene: TRBV5-1
len: 13
j_gene: TRBJ2-6
CDR3nt: TGCGCCAGCGGGACAGGGAGTAAAAACGTCCTGACTTTC
CDR3aa: CASGTGSKNVLTF

abundance: many
d_gene: NA
v_gene: TRBV28
len: 14
j_gene: TRBJ1-4
CDR3nt: TGTGCCAGCAGTTTGTTACTGGGTAATGAAAAACTGTTTTTT
CDR3aa: CASSLLLGNEKLFF